Each of the 14 T cell receptor beta chains below was sequenced from the same sample in a study of CXCR3-negative and CXCR3-positive naive CD8 T cells. UMI-labeled 5' RACE yielded the TRB cDNA libraries. From its re-call of the 5' RACE reads, TCRdb lists each CDR3 protein once, without DNA. The sample's table shows about 89,000 distinct CDR3 sequences. Findings and limits, study-wide: Greater hydrophobicity was found in TRB CDR3s of CXCR3-positive naive cells than of CXCR3-negative naive cells.

For these receptors, no antigen is known. Material for sequencing was naive CXCR3+ CD8+ T cells from blood. Subset reported: CD45RO-CCR7+CD27+CD95- naive CD8+ T cells expressing CXCR3 (TNR3+). The source is a human donor in good health. Some clones in this sample may be carry-over from other donors' samples.

The rearrangement uses TRBV29-1 and TRBJ1-4. The CDR3 extends over 14 amino acids. Per the germline V gene, CDR1 is SQVTM and CDR2 is ANQGSEA. CDR3 in amino acids: CSVERRTTNEKLFF.

This chain links TRBV7-9 with TRBJ2-2; the D call of TRBD2 rests on TCRdb alone, since no DNA is present to check it. The CDR3 totals 15 residues. Germline CDR1 and CDR2: SEHNR and FQNEAQ (reference sequence). The CDR3 is CASSLIAGNTGELFF.

The chain combines TRBV19 with TRBJ1-4. The germline V gene encodes CDR1 LNHDA and CDR2 SQIVND (reference sequence). The length of the CDR3 is 17 residues. The CDR3 sequence: CASSYDGRLATNEKLFF.

This chain joins TRBV10-3 and TRBJ1-2; lacking DNA, the TRBD1 call made by TCRdb goes unchecked. The CDR3 totals 13 residues. CDR1 is ENHRY and CDR2 is SYGVKD in the germline V gene. The CDR3 is CAIRGFGGNGYTF.

The genes are TRBV5-5 and TRBJ2-7; the D gene TCRdb calls, TRBD1, cannot be checked with no DNA. From germline, CDR1 is SGHKS and CDR2 YYEKEE (reference sequence). The CDR3 is 14 amino acids. The CDR3 sequence is CASSPGQHSYEQYF.

J is TRBJ2-2 and V is TRBV12-3 or TRBV12-4; the TCRdb D gene call, TRBD1, has no DNA to confirm it. CDR3 length: 15 residues. CDR3: CASSPVLGTTGELFF.

This chain joins TRBV19 and TRBJ2-1; the D call from TCRdb, TRBD1, cannot be confirmed without DNA. The CDR3 contains 15 residues. CDR1 and CDR2 from the germline V gene are LNHDA and SQIVND (reference sequence). The CDR3 loop is CASSMGVSPYNEQFF.

The gene calls are TRBV20-1 and TRBJ2-7; TCRdb reports TRBD2, a call that lacks DNA to check it against. The CDR3 extends over 14 amino acids. Germline assignment: CDR1 DFQATT and CDR2 SNEGSKA (reference sequence). CDR3 sequence reads: CSARSTSEWYEQYF.

The chain combines TRBV20-1 with TRBJ2-7; TCRdb lists TRBD2, though no DNA is available to test this call. CDR3 length equals 15 residues. Per germline, CDR1 DFQATT and CDR2 SNEGSKA (reference sequence). The CDR3 sequence is CSARDTRALSYEQYF.

The chain joins TRBV12-3 or TRBV12-4 to TRBJ1-2; TCRdb's D call, TRBD1, is unchecked because there is no DNA. The CDR3 is 16 residues long. CDR3 sequence: CASSTWTALANYGYTF.

The chain recombines TRBV2 with TRBJ2-3. Germline CDR1 reads SNHLY; CDR2 reads FYNNEI. CDR3 length equals 12 residues. This CDR3 reads CASTTDTDTQYF.

This chain uses TRBV4-3 with TRBJ1-2. The CDR3 length is 14 residues. Germline assignment: CDR1 LGHNA and CDR2 YSLEER. The CDR3 here is CASSQGRQNYGYTF.

The rearrangement uses TRBV6-4 and TRBJ1-2. The CDR3 sequence is 13 residues long. Germline V gene lookup returns CDR1 MRHNA and CDR2 SNTAGT. This CDR3 is CASRRQGTDGYTF.

The chain carries TRBV29-1 and TRBJ2-5; no DNA is available, so the TRBD1 call from TCRdb remains unchecked. The germline gives CDR1 SQVTM, CDR2 ANQGSEA. This CDR3 has 14 residues. CDR3 sequence: CSVDGGSAQETQYF.